Listed below are T cell receptor beta chains from one sample, sequenced in a study of cytomegalovirus exposure and HLA in healthy donors. The data were produced by immunoSEQ multiplex PCR, yet TCRdb's version contains in-frame clones alone and is incomplete. This table has around 150,000 clones, 68% appearing once. What was sequenced was PBMCs. The receptors come from a man aged 25 to 40 in good health and CMV-seropositive. Both conserved end residues are part of each CDR3. A D gene is named only where the DNA matches it firmly. The listing skips clone size in some rows; elsewhere it reads once, few, many or a size class.

. TRBJ1-2 . TRBV29-1 CSVVLLSDNGYTF TGCAGCGTTGTTCTCTTATCAGACAATGGCTACACCTTC
. TRBJ1-4 . TRBV7-8 CASSLLQFEKLFF TGTGCCAGCAGCTTATTGCAGTTTGAAAAACTGTTTTTT
. TRBJ2-3 TRBD2 TRBV6-1 CASSVASGRADTQYF TGTGCCAGCAGTGTGGCTAGCGGGAGGGCGGATACGCAGTATTTT
. TRBJ2-3 . TRBV2 CASSRAGLANTDTQYF TGTGCCAGCAGTAGGGCTGGACTCGCCAACACAGATACGCAGTATTTT
. TRBJ2-7 TRBD2 TRBV28 CATKLAGGSYEQYF TGTGCCACCAAACTAGCGGGAGGGTCCTACGAGCAGTACTTC
. TRBJ2-7 . TRBV18 CASSPISTGPLDEQYF TGTGCCAGCTCACCAATATCTACAGGACCCCTCGACGAGCAGTACTTC
. TRBJ1-3 TRBD1 TRBV19 CASSEGDSSGNTIYF TGTGCCAGTAGTGAAGGGGACAGCTCTGGAAACACCATATATTTT
few TRBJ2-7 . TRBV19 CASSPRDSYEQYF TGTGCCAGTAGTCCCCGAGACAGCTACGAGCAGTACTTC
. TRBJ2-7 . TRBV25-1 CASSPPQRRSYEQYF TGTGCCAGCAGTCCTCCCCAGCGGCGCTCCTACGAGCAGTACTTC
. TRBJ2-1 TRBD2 TRBV2 CASSEQRELVFF TGTGCCAGCAGCGAACAGCGGGAGTTGGTGTTCTTC
. TRBJ2-7 . TRBV19 CASSTGSYEQYF TGTGCCAGTAGTACGGGCTCCTACGAGCAGTACTTC
few TRBJ1-1 . TRBV6-6 CASSIRTANTEAFF TGTGCCAGCAGTATCCGGACAGCGAACACTGAAGCTTTCTTT
. TRBJ2-7 TRBD1 TRBV4-1 CASSQGDRTYEQYF TGCGCCAGCAGCCAAGGGGACAGGACTTACGAGCAGTACTTC
. TRBJ2-7 TRBD2 TRBV6-1 CASSGSLAGGLDEQYF TGTGCCAGCAGTGGGTCACTAGCGGGAGGCCTAGACGAGCAGTACTTC
. TRBJ1-5 . TRBV7-8 CASSLMDPGQPQHF TGTGCCAGCAGCTTAATGGATCCCGGGCAGCCCCAGCATTTT
. TRBJ2-6 . TRBV6-1 CASSDGSGANVLTF TGTGCCAGCAGTGACGGGAGTGGGGCCAACGTCCTGACTTTC
few TRBJ2-5 . TRBV7-6 CASSLSRAQETQYF TGTGCCAGCAGCTTAAGCAGGGCACAAGAGACCCAGTACTTC
few TRBJ2-7 TRBD2 TRBV28 CASSVAGEVDEQYF TGTGCCAGCAGTGTAGCGGGAGAGGTGGACGAGCAGTACTTC